This is a list of T cell receptor beta chains from one sample in a study of OX40 agonist ivuxolimab in advanced cancers. The table came from immunoSEQ multiplex PCR; TCRdb's copy has only in-frame clones and leaves some out. This table has 90,000 to 130,000 clones, approximately 89% appearing once. This specimen consisted of CD4+ or CD8+ T cells sorted from blood, obtained in a trial of the OX40 agonist ivuxolimab. The origin of the receptors is an adult with an advanced solid tumor such as melanoma, head and neck, liver or kidney cancer. The CDR3 runs from the conserved cysteine through the conserved F or W. D genes are given only for firm matches. The size of a clone is reported for some rows only, either as once, few or many, or as a class for expanded clones.

d_gene,v_gene,abundance,j_gene,CDR3nt,CDR3aa
TRBD2,TRBV19,-,TRBJ2-3,TGTGCCAGTAGTACGCGGACTAGCGGGGGGCGCACAGATACGCAGTATTTT,CASSTRTSGGRTDTQYF
-,TRBV30,-,TRBJ1-5,TGTGCCTGGACCAAGGGTGGTCAGCCCCAGCATTTT,CAWTKGGQPQHF
-,TRBV6-5,-,TRBJ1-2,TGTGCCAGCAGTGAGATCAGGGGAACAGGCTACACCTTC,CASSEIRGTGYTF
TRBD1,TRBV10-1,-,TRBJ2-2,TGCGCCAGCAGTGAGGCCTCCGGGACAGGGCCCGGGGAGCTGTTTTTT,CASSEASGTGPGELFF
-,TRBV6-5,-,TRBJ2-3,TGTGCCAGCAGTTATTTCCCCCCACCCCAAGATACGCAGTATTTT,CASSYFPPPQDTQYF
TRBD2,TRBV7-8,-,TRBJ2-3,TGTGCCAGCAGCCTGGGACTAGCGGTCACAGATACGCAGTATTTT,CASSLGLAVTDTQYF
TRBD1,TRBV19,-,TRBJ1-5,TGTGCCAGTAGTATCCCCCGACAGGGGCATTATCAGCCCCAGCATTTT,CASSIPRQGHYQPQHF
-,TRBV7-6,-,TRBJ2-5,TGTGCCAGCAGCCCCACCCGGAACCAAGAGACCCAGTACTTC,CASSPTRNQETQYF
-,TRBV10-1,-,TRBJ2-7,TGCGCCAGCATTGAGGTATCCTACGAGCAGTACTTC,CASIEVSYEQYF
-,TRBV5-1,-,TRBJ2-3,TGCGCCAGCAGCTTGGACGACACAGATACGCAGTATTTT,CASSLDDTDTQYF
TRBD2,TRBV7-2,-,TRBJ2-5,TGTGCCAGCAGCTTAGTAGGCGCGGGGGATTGGGAGACCCAGTACTTC,CASSLVGAGDWETQYF
-,TRBV6-4,-,TRBJ2-7,TGTGCCAGCAGTGACACCCGTCACGAGCAGTACTTC,CASSDTRHEQYF
-,TRBV7-3,-,TRBJ2-3,TGTGCCAGCAGCCCCGGCCTCGACACAGATACGCAGTATTTT,CASSPGLDTDTQYF
-,TRBV5-1,-,TRBJ2-5,TGCGCCAGCAGCTCAGGACTTGGGGGGACCCAGTACTTC,CASSSGLGGTQYF
-,TRBV18,-,TRBJ2-3,TGTGCCAGCTCACCCGGCACAGATACGCAGTATTTT,CASSPGTDTQYF
TRBD2,TRBV2,medium-sized,TRBJ2-7,TGTGCCAGCAGTGATCTAGCGGGAGCTCAGGAGCAGTACTTC,CASSDLAGAQEQYF
-,TRBV6-1,-,TRBJ2-7,TGTGCCAGCAGTGAAGCGGACCCAAAGGCCTACGAGCAGTACTTC,CASSEADPKAYEQYF
-,TRBV14,-,TRBJ1-1,TGTGCCAGCAGCCAAGAGCCTAGGTTTCCGAACACTGAAGCTTTCTTT,CASSQEPRFPNTEAFF
-,TRBV5-8,once,TRBJ1-1,TGTGCCAGCAGCTTTTTACTACAGGTCGGATGGGTGGACACTGAAGCTTTCTTT,CASSFLLQVGWVDTEAFF
TRBD2,TRBV18,once,TRBJ2-1,TGTGCCAGCTCACCTGGGACTAGCAGGGACGAGCAGTTCTTC,CASSPGTSRDEQFF
-,TRBV21-1,few,TRBJ2-3,TGTGCCAGCAGCCCTCAAGAGAGGGGCGAGGGGACAGATACGCAGTATTTT,CASSPQERGEGTDTQYF
TRBD2,TRBV7-9,-,TRBJ2-5,TGTGCCAGCAGCCACCGGACTAGCCGCGAGACCCAGTACTTC,CASSHRTSRETQYF
TRBD2,TRBV7-3,-,TRBJ2-1,TGTGCCAGCAGCCCCATCGGGGGTAGCGGGAGCCTCGGGTCCTACAATGAGCAGTTCTTC,CASSPIGGSGSLGSYNEQFF